This section outlines one T cell receptor beta chain sequence together with its context. The CDR3 has 14 residues. Germline lookup yields CDR1 MNHNY and CDR2 SVGAGI (reference sequence). V lost 5 bases and J 6 bases, leaving 13 bases between the germline ends. This record belongs to a study of blood T cell repertoires in COVID-19. TCRdb's table, derived via immunoSEQ multiplex PCR, lists solely in-frame clones and lacks some. Found here are about 160,000 clones, 77% of them singletons; the top ten hold 2.5% to 3.5%. The J gene is TRBJ1-4, the V gene TRBV6-6; D perhaps matches TRBD1 (6 bases). The origin of this receptor is a man in his sixties or seventies with acute or convalescent COVID-19. Sequenced: peripheral blood. CDR3 residues: CASSNRQADEKLFF. CDR3 sequence (DNA): TGTGCCAGCAGTAATCGACAGGCGGATGAAAAACTGTTTTTT.